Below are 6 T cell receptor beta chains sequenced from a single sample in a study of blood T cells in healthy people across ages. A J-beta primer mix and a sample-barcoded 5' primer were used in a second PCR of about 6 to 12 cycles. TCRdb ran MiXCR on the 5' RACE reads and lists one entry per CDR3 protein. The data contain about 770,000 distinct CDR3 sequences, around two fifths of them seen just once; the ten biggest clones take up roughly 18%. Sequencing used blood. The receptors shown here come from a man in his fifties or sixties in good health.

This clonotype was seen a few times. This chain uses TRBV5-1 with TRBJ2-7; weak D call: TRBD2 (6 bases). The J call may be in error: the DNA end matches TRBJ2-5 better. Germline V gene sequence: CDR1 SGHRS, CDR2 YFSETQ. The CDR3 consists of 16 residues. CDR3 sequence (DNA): TGCGCCAGCAGCTCTACTATTAGCGGTACCGGGGAGACCCAGTACTTC. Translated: CASSSTISGTGETQYF.

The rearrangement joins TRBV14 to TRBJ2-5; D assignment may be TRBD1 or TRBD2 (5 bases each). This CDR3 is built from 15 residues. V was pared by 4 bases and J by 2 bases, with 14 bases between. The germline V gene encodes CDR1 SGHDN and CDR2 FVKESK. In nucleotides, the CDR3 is TGTGCCAGCAGCCTTGTGGGGGAGCTACAAGAGACCCAGTACTTC. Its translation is CASSLVGELQETQYF. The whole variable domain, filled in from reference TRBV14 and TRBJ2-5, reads EAGVTQFPSHSVIEKGQTVTLRCDPISGHDNLYWYRRVMGKEIKFLLHFVKESKQDESGMPNNRFLAERTGGTYSTLKVQPAELEDSGVYFCASSLVGELQETQYFGPGTRLLVL.

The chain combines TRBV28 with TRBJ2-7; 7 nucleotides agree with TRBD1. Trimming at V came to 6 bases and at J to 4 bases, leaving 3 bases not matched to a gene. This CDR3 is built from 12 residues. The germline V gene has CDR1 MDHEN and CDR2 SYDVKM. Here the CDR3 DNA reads TGTGCCAGCAGAAGGGGGCGATACGAGCAGTACTTC. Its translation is CASRRGRYEQYF.

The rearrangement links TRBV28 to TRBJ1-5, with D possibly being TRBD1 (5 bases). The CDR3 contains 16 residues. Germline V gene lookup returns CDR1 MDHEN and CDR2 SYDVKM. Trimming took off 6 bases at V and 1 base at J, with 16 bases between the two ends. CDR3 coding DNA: TGTGCCAGCAGCCCAGGACGAAGGGGAAGCAATCAGCCCCAGCATTTT. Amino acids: CASSPGRRGSNQPQHF.

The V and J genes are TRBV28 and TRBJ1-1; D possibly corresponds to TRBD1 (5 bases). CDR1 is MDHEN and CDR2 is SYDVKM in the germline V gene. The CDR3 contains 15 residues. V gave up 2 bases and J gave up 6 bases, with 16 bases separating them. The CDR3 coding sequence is TGTGCCAGCAGTTTAACGTTGGGGGAGGGCGCTGAAGCTTTCTTT. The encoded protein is CASSLTLGEGAEAFF.

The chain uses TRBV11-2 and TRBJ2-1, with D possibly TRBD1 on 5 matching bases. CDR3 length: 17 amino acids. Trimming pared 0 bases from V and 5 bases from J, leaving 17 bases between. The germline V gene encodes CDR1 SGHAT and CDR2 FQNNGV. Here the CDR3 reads CASSLEILQGAHNEQFF. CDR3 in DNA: TGTGCCAGCAGCTTAGAAATCCTTCAGGGTGCCCACAATGAGCAGTTCTTC.